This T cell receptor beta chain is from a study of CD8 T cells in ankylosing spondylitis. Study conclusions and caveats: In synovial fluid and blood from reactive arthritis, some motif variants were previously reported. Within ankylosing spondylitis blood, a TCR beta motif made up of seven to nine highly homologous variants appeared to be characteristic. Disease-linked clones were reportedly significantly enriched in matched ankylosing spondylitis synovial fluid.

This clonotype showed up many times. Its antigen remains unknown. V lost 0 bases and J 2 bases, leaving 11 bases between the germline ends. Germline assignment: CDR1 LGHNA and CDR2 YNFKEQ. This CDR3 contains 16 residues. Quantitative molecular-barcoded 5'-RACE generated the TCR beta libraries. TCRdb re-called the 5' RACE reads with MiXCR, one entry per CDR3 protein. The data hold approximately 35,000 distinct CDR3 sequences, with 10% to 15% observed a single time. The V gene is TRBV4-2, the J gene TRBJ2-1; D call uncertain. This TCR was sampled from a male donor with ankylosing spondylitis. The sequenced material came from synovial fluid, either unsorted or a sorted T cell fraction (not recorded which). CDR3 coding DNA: TGTGCCAGCAGCCAAGATTTAACGGTAACCTACAATGAGCAGTTCTTC. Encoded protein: CASSQDLTVTYNEQFF.